This TCR beta chain was observed in a study of blood T cell repertoires in COVID-19. Study-level background: There were acute and convalescent COVID-19 samples, and they came from the United States, Italy and Spain. From T cells, B-cell-depleted T cells, or PBMCs came the material, which was cDNA or gDNA.

Seattle cases were enrolled at active infection and followed longitudinally. In the original analysis: Reference gene primer amplification yielded estimated nucleated cell counts. Profiling relied on immunoSEQ multiplex PCR, and the TCRdb table lists in-frame clones only, not all of them. The DNA gave D and trimming, while V, J and clone size come from that table. The table has 450,000 or so clones, about 91% seen once; the top ten hold roughly 1.6%. This receptor was identified in a woman in her forties with COVID-19, enrolled during active disease. Sample: peripheral blood.

DNA of the CDR3: TGCGCCAGCAGCGACCGGGACATAGATAATTCACCCCTCCACTTT. Its protein is CASSDRDIDNSPLHF. This chain joins TRBV4-1 and TRBJ1-6, with a possible D match to TRBD1 (6 bases). CDR3 length: 15 residues. Trimming took off 5 bases at V and 5 bases at J, with 13 bases between the two ends. Germline V gives CDR1 MGHRA, CDR2 YSYEKL.